Listed here are 26 T cell receptor beta chains from one sample, sequenced in a study of cytotoxic CD8 clonotypes in ibrutinib-treated CLL. The table came from immunoSEQ multiplex PCR; TCRdb's copy has only in-frame clones and leaves some out. The table lists under 200,000 clones, roughly 80% of them singletons. The material was PBMCs, obtained after 12 months of ibrutinib treatment. The origin of the receptors is a human donor with chronic lymphocytic leukemia.

The table lists this clone with a count of one. This chain joins TRBV2 and TRBJ1-4; unclear D gene. V lost 6 bases and J lost 8, with 16 bases in between. Germline lookup yields CDR1 SNHLY and CDR2 FYNNEI. The CDR3 is made up of 14 amino acids. The CDR3 DNA reads TGTGCCAGCAGGCTGTACGTGGGAGGGGAAAAACTGTTTTTT. This sequence encodes CASRLYVGGEKLFF.

The DNA for the CDR3 is TGTGCCAGCAGCTTAGCTACGGCCATGGCATACGAGCAGTACTTC. Protein sequence: CASSLATAMAYEQYF. The chain combines TRBV7-9 with TRBJ2-7; D gene ambiguous. Germline CDR1 and CDR2: SEHNR and FQNEAQ (reference sequence). The CDR3 is 15 amino acids. Trimming pared 0 bases from V and 4 bases from J, leaving 13 bases between.

The chain uses TRBV28 and TRBJ1-3; D possibly corresponds to TRBD1 (6 bases). The CDR3 contains 16 residues. Per germline, CDR1 MDHEN and CDR2 SYDVKM. Deletions cut 7 bases from V and 0 bases from J, with 16 bases between. Here the CDR3 reads CASMPPVRGSGNTIYF. The CDR3 DNA is TGTGCCAGCATGCCTCCGGTCAGGGGCTCTGGAAACACCATATATTTT.

Note on this clone: Other DNA sequences in the same sample also yield this CDR3. The chain is built from TRBV14 and TRBJ2-2; D not certain. This CDR3 has 15 amino acids. Germline lookup yields CDR1 SGHDN and CDR2 FVKESK. V was cut by 0 bases and J by 1 base, with 6 bases left in between. This CDR3 is CASSQELGNTGELFF. CDR3 sequence (DNA): TGTGCCAGCAGCCAAGAGTTGGGGAACACCGGGGAGCTGTTTTTT.

The chain combines TRBV2 with TRBJ1-4; possible D gene TRBD1, 5 bases. Per the germline V gene, CDR1 is SNHLY and CDR2 is FYNNEI. The CDR3 covers 14 residues. The germline V and J ends were trimmed by 6 bases and 0 bases, with 8 bases remaining between them. CDR3 DNA: TGTGCCAGCAGGGCAGGGTCAACTAATGAAAAACTGTTTTTT. Amino acids: CASRAGSTNEKLFF.

The chain is built from TRBV20-1 and TRBJ2-5; the D is unclear. The CDR3 runs to 11 residues. V lost 5 bases and J lost 9, with 13 bases in between. CDR1 DFQATT and CDR2 SNEGSKA come from the germline V gene (reference sequence). Here the CDR3 reads CSAPVVWAQYF. CDR3 sequence (DNA): TGCAGTGCTCCAGTCGTCTGGGCCCAGTACTTC.

This chain links TRBV5-4 with TRBJ1-5; no definite D call. V was cut by 7 bases and J by 9 bases, with 20 bases left in between. The germline V gene has CDR1 SGHNT and CDR2 YYREEE (reference sequence). The CDR3 has 14 amino acids. The CDR3 spells CASGPWGHSRPQHF. Here the CDR3 DNA reads TGTGCCAGCGGACCCTGGGGTCATTCGCGGCCCCAGCATTTT.

The V call is TRBV27, the J call TRBJ2-7; TRBD1 matches at 8 bases. The CDR3 totals 14 residues. V shed 2 bases, J shed 4 bases, and the junction held 4 bases outside the gene matches. Germline V gene data show CDR1 as MNHEY and CDR2 as SMNVEV (reference sequence). The CDR3 reads CASSLQGALYEQYF. DNA for the CDR3: TGTGCCAGCAGTTTACAGGGGGCGCTTTACGAGCAGTACTTC.

The chain combines TRBV21-1 with TRBJ1-2; the table calls TRBD1, which could not be checked here. TRBV21-1 is marked as a pseudogene. This CDR3 has 14 amino acids. CDR3 sequence (DNA): TGTGCCAGCAGCAAAGACAGGACGGAGCGTGGCTACACCTTC. Residues: CASSKDRTERGYTF.

The V gene is TRBV21-1, the J gene TRBJ1-2; TRBD1 reflects the table's D call only, with no check against the DNA. TRBV21-1 is flagged as a pseudogene. This CDR3 is built from 14 residues. The CDR3 here is CASSFWTGNYGYTF. Written as DNA, the CDR3 is TGTGCCAGCAGCTTTTGGACAGGAAACTATGGCTACACCTTC.

The chain uses TRBV28 and TRBJ2-2, with TRBD2 matching over 7 bases. The J segment lost 6 bases and the V segment lost 10 bases, leaving 11 bases of the junction unmatched. From germline, CDR1 is MDHEN and CDR2 SYDVKM. This CDR3 spans 14 amino acids. Here the CDR3 reads CAIETGSGPGELFF. DNA for the CDR3: TGTGCCATTGAAACCGGTAGCGGGCCCGGGGAGCTGTTTTTT.

V gene TRBV21-1 combines with J gene TRBJ1-2; the table gives TRBD1 as D, unverified against the DNA. TRBV21-1 is termed a pseudogene. The CDR3 consists of 16 residues. The DNA of the CDR3 is TGTGCCAGCAGCTCAGGGGATTTGCATGTGAGCTATGGCTACACCTTC. Translating it yields CASSSGDLHVSYGYTF.

V usage is TRBV28 and J usage is TRBJ1-2; 10 bases line up with TRBD1. Germline V gene lookup returns CDR1 MDHEN and CDR2 SYDVKM. V gave up 5 bases and J gave up 8 bases; unmatched junction bases: 5. This CDR3 spans 13 amino acids. CDR3 residues: CASSRQGAGGYTF. The DNA of the CDR3 is TGTGCCAGCAGTCGACAGGGGGCGGGAGGCTACACCTTC.

The genes are TRBV7-9 and TRBJ1-1; D uncertain. V dropped 3 bases and J dropped 6 bases, with 14 bases sitting between them. Germline loops: CDR1 SEHNR, CDR2 FQNEAQ (reference sequence). The CDR3 has 14 residues. Here the CDR3 DNA reads TGTGCCAGCAGCTTTACTGGTCGTGGCGCTGAAGCTTTCTTT. Residues: CASSFTGRGAEAFF.

The rearrangement joins TRBV27 to TRBJ1-1, with D unclear. Trimming took 6 bases from V and 4 from J, leaving 12 bases between them. This CDR3 spans 13 amino acids. Per the germline V gene, CDR1 is MNHEY and CDR2 is SMNVEV (reference sequence). The CDR3 bases are TGTGCCAGCAGACCTCTGGTGGGCACTGAAGCTTTCTTT. It codes for CASRPLVGTEAFF.

This chain joins TRBV9 and TRBJ2-7; D may be TRBD1 or TRBD2 (5 bases each). Per the germline V gene, CDR1 is SGDLS and CDR2 is YYNGEE. CDR3 length equals 16 residues. V lost 0 bases to trimming and J lost 2 bases, with 15 bases between them. The DNA for the CDR3 is TGTGCCAGCAGCGTAGGTATAGGGACGGTAACCTACGAGCAGTACTTC. Protein: CASSVGIGTVTYEQYF.

The chain recombines TRBV11-3 with TRBJ2-2; no firm D call. The germline V gene encodes CDR1 SGHNT and CDR2 YENEEA. The CDR3 spans 15 residues. The germline V and J ends were trimmed by 1 base and 3 bases, with 9 bases remaining between them. The CDR3 coding sequence is TGTGCCAGCAGCTTAGCTGGCTGGTACACCGGGGAGCTGTTTTTT. It yields the protein CASSLAGWYTGELFF. Using reference TRBV11-3 and TRBJ2-2 for the parts outside the CDR3, the full variable domain is EAGVVQSPRYKIIEKKQPVAFWCNPISGHNTLYWYLQNLGQGPELLIRYENEEAVDDSQLPKDRFSAERLKGVDSTLKIQPAELGDSAVYLCASSLAGWYTGELFFGEGSRLTVL.

V and J are TRBV29-1 and TRBJ2-5; tentatively, D is TRBD2 (5 bases). With the DNA end fitting TRBJ2-7 better, the J assignment may be wrong. CDR3 length: 14 amino acids. Germline CDR1 and CDR2: SQVTM and ANQGSEA. The CDR3 region has the DNA TGCAGCGTTGCCGGAGGCGGAACCACCTACGAGCAGTACTTC. Its translation: CSVAGGGTTYEQYF.

The gene calls are TRBV7-8 and TRBJ2-5, with TRBD2 as a possible D gene (5 bases). Deletions cut 1 base from V and 0 bases from J, with 12 bases between. CDR3 size: 16 residues. Per germline, CDR1 SGHVS and CDR2 FQNEAQ. The CDR3 reads CASSLGRAENQETQYF. The CDR3 coding sequence is TGTGCCAGCAGCTTAGGTCGAGCGGAGAACCAAGAGACCCAGTACTTC.

The genes are TRBV28 and TRBJ1-1; the D gene is possibly TRBD1 (6 bases). The CDR3 contains 12 residues. Trimming left V 5 bases short and J 7 bases short, with 11 bases between. The germline gives CDR1 MDHEN, CDR2 SYDVKM. CDR3 amino acids: CASSKLTGEAFF. For the CDR3, the DNA is TGTGCCAGCAGTAAATTGACAGGTGAAGCTTTCTTT.

This rearrangement joins TRBV6-5 to TRBJ1-5; the D is unclear. Trimming pared 5 bases from V and 9 bases from J, leaving 14 bases between. The CDR3 consists of 13 residues. Germline V gives CDR1 MNHEY, CDR2 SVGAGI. The CDR3 sequence is CASSRTPAMPQHF. Here the CDR3 DNA reads TGTGCCAGCAGTAGGACCCCGGCTATGCCCCAGCATTTT.

This chain links TRBV4-2 with TRBJ1-2; D unclear. Germline V gene lookup returns CDR1 LGHNA and CDR2 YNFKEQ. The CDR3 extends over 15 amino acids. V was trimmed by 0 bases and J by 8 bases, leaving 16 bases between them. The chain's CDR3 is CASSQDLAAGRGYTF. DNA of the CDR3: TGTGCCAGCAGCCAAGACCTGGCCGCCGGGCGCGGCTACACCTTC.

The chain has TRBV5-4 and TRBJ2-1, with 9 bases identical to TRBD1. J gave up 8 bases and V 3 bases, and 12 bases lay outside the gene matches. Per germline, CDR1 SGHNT and CDR2 YYREEE (reference sequence). CDR3 length equals 16 residues. The CDR3 DNA reads as TGTGCCAGCAGCTCCCTATGGGACAGGGAAGGAGATGAGCAGTTCTTC. Amino acid sequence: CASSSLWDREGDEQFF.

The chain combines TRBV27 with TRBJ2-7; possibly TRBD1 or TRBD2 for D (5 bases each). V lost 4 bases, J lost 2 bases, and 9 bases lay in between. The germline V gene has CDR1 MNHEY and CDR2 SMNVEV (reference sequence). The CDR3 consists of 13 residues. This CDR3 reads CASSSWGTYEQYF. The CDR3 DNA reads TGTGCCAGCAGTTCCTGGGGGACCTACGAGCAGTACTTC.

The CDR3 sequence is CASSFLAGMTLFYGYTF. DNA of the CDR3: TGCGCCAGCAGCTTTTTGGCAGGGATGACCCTTTTCTATGGCTACACCTTC. J is TRBJ1-2 and V is TRBV5-1; a possible D gene is TRBD1 (5 bases). Trimming took off 2 bases at V and 4 bases at J, with 21 bases between the two ends. The CDR3 loop spans 17 amino acids. Germline-derived CDR1 and CDR2 are SGHRS and YFSETQ.

This clone counts as medium-sized. V usage is TRBV5-8 and J usage is TRBJ1-2, with D uncertain. The CDR3 spans 15 residues. Trimming pared 9 bases from V and 2 bases from J, leaving 20 bases between. Germline V lookup: CDR1 SGHTS, CDR2 YDEGEE. CDR3 loop: CATQRPMGLNYGYTF. The CDR3 DNA reads TGTGCCACGCAGAGACCCATGGGATTAAACTATGGCTACACCTTC.